This T cell receptor (beta chain) was recorded in a study of blood T cell repertoires in COVID-19. Study-wide context: The origin of the acute and convalescent COVID-19 samples was the United States, Italy and Spain. Nucleic acid was either cDNA or gDNA, and it came from T cells, B-cell-depleted T cells, or PBMCs.

Original analysis: By means of reference gene primer amplification, nucleated cell counts were estimated. Sequenced by immunoSEQ multiplex PCR; TCRdb stores in-frame clones only, minus some. The V and J calls and the clone size are those of that table, but D and trimming were determined from the DNA. Of tens of thousands of clones in the sample, 86% were seen once. This CDR3 has 15 residues. CDR1 and CDR2 from the germline V gene are SGHAT and FQNNGV. V lost 5 bases and J lost 1, with 15 bases in between. This clone was observed once. The receptor comes from a woman over 75 with acute or convalescent COVID-19. The sequenced material came from peripheral blood. This chain connects TRBV11-2 to TRBJ2-7; D is possibly TRBD2 (5 bases). The CDR3: CASSPRRSLSYEQYV. The CDR3 DNA sequence: TGTGCCAGCAGCCCAAGGAGGTCTCTTTCCTACGAGCAGTACGTC.